Below are 3 T cell receptor beta chains sequenced from a single sample in a study of blood T cell repertoires in COVID-19. Here immunoSEQ multiplex PCR was the method, and the copy in TCRdb shows in-frame clones only, minus some. This table holds about 150,000 clones, roughly nine tenths found once. The specimen was peripheral blood. The receptors here all came from a human donor in a cohort sampled during active COVID-19.

There are a few counts of this clone. This sequence joins TRBV7-3 and TRBJ1-5; no clear D gene. This CDR3 is built from 14 residues. V was cut by 5 bases and J by 6 bases, with 14 bases left in between. The germline CDR1 and CDR2 sequences are SGHTA and FQGTGA. The CDR3 sequence is CASSREGGGQPQHF. The CDR3 DNA sequence: TGTGCCAGCAGCCGAGAGGGCGGCGGTCAGCCCCAGCATTTT.

CDR3 in amino acids: CASSIGLAGNYEQYF. Here the CDR3 DNA reads TGTGCCAGTAGTATAGGACTTGCGGGTAACTACGAGCAGTACTTC. The rearrangement links TRBV19 to TRBJ2-7; D might be TRBD2 (5 bases). CDR1 and CDR2 (germline): LNHDA, SQIVND (reference sequence). The CDR3 sequence is 15 residues long. V was trimmed by 1 base and J by 3 bases, leaving 13 bases between them.

As regards this clone: Compared with germline, one end of the junction differs, possibly owing to a read error. V is TRBV5-1 and J is TRBJ1-6, with a weak D call TRBD1 (5 bases). The CDR3 is 15 residues long. CDR1 is SGHRS and CDR2 is YFSETQ in the germline V gene. CDR3: CASSLDGGDISPLHF. For the CDR3, the DNA is TGCGCCAGTAGCTTGGACGGGGGAGACATCTCACCCCTCCACTTT.